Sequencing of this T cell receptor beta chain was carried out in a study of OX40 agonist ivuxolimab in advanced cancers. This CDR3 is built from 17 residues. Looked up from germline, CDR1 is SGHTA and CDR2 is FQGNSA. Losses at the gene ends were 3 bases for V and 5 bases for J; bases not matched to a gene: 13. Produced via immunoSEQ multiplex PCR; TCRdb's table is partial and in-frame only. The sample yields 75,000 to 100,000 clones, 84% seen once. Source: CD4+ or CD8+ T cells sorted from blood, taken in a trial of the OX40 agonist ivuxolimab. The chain is built from TRBV7-2 and TRBJ1-5; TRBD1 agrees at 7 bases. This receptor was obtained from an adult with an advanced solid tumor such as melanoma, head and neck, liver or kidney cancer. Here the CDR3 reads CASSFRGGGQSHQPQHF. CDR3 coding DNA: TGTGCCAGCAGCTTTAGAGGGGGGGGACAGTCACATCAGCCCCAGCATTTT. Full variable domain (rest looked up from reference TRBV7-2 and TRBJ1-5): GAGVSQSPSNKVTEKGKDVELRCDPISGHTALYWYRQSLGQGLEFLIYFQGNSAPDKSGLPSDRFSAERTGGSVSTLTIQRTQQEDSAVYLCASSFRGGGQSHQPQHFGDGTRLSIL.